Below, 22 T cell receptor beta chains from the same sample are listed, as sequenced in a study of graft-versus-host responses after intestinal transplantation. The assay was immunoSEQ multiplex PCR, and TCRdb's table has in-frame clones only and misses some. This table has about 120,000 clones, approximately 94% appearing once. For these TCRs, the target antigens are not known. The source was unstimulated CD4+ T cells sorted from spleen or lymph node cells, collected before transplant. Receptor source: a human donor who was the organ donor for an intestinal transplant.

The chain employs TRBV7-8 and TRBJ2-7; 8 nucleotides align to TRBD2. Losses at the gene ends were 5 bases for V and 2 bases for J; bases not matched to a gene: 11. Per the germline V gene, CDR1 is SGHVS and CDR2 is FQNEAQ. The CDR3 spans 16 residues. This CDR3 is CASSRNPGGWAYEQYF. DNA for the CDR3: TGTGCCAGCAGCAGAAATCCGGGGGGGTGGGCCTACGAGCAGTACTTC.

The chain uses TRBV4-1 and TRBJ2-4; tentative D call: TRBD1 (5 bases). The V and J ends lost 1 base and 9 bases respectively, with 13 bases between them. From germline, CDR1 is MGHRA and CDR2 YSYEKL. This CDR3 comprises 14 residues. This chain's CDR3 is CASSQVLGLGIQYF. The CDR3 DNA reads TGCGCCAGCAGCCAAGTTCTGGGGCTCGGCATTCAGTACTTC.

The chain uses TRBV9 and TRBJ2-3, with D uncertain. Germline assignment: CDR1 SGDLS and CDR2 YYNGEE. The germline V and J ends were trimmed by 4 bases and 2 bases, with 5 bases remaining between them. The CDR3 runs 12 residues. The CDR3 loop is CASSPITDTQYF. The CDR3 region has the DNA TGTGCCAGCAGCCCGATCACAGATACGCAGTATTTT. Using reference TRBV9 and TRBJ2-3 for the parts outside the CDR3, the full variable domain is DSGVTQTPKHLITATGQRVTLRCSPRSGDLSVYWYQQSLDQGLQFLIQYYNGEERAKGNILERFSAQQFPDLHSELNLSSLELGDSALYFCASSPITDTQYFGPGTRLTVL.

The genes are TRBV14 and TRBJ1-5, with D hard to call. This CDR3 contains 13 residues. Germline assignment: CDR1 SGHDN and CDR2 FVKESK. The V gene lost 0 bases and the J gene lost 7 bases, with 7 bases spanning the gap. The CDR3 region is CASSQDLSQPQHF. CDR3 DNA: TGTGCCAGCAGCCAAGATCTGAGCCAGCCCCAGCATTTT.

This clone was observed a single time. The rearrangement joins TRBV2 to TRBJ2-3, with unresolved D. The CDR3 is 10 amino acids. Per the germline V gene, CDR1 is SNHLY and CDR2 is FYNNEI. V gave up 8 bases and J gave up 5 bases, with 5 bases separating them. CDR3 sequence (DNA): TGTGCCAGCCGTGGAGATACGCAGTATTTT. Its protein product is CASRGDTQYF.

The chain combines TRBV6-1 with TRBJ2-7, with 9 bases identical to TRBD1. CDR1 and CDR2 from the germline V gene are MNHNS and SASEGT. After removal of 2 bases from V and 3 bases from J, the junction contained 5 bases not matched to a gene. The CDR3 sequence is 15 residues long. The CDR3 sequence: CASSEWKDRGYEQYF. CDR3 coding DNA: TGTGCCAGCAGTGAATGGAAGGACAGGGGCTACGAGCAGTACTTC.

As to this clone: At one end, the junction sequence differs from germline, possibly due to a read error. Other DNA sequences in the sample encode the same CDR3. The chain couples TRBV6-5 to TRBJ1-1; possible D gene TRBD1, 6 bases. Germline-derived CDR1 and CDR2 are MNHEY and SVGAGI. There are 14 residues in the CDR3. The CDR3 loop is CASSYSQGNTEAFF. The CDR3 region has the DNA TGTGCCAGCAGTTACTCCCAGGGGAACACAGAAGCTTTCTTT.

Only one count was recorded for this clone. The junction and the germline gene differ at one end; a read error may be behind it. DNA for the CDR3: TGTGCCGGGAGGGGTTGGTGGAACACTGAAGCTTTCTTT. Amino acids: CAGRGWWNTEAFF. J is TRBJ1-1 and V is TRBV30; D is perhaps TRBD1 (5 bases). The CDR3 is made up of 13 amino acids. CDR1 and CDR2 (germline): GTSNPN, SVGIG (reference sequence). The full variable domain, rest sourced from reference TRBV30 and TRBJ1-1, is SQTIHQWPATLVQPVGSPLSLECTVEGTSNPNLYWYRQAAGRGLQLLFYSVGIGQISSEVPQNLSASRPQDRQFILSSKKLLLSDSGFYLCAGRGWWNTEAFFGQGTRLTVV.

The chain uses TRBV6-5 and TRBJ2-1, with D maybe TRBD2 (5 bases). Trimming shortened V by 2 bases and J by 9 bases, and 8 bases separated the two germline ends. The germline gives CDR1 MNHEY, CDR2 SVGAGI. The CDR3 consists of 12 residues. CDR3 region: CASSYGRLEQFF. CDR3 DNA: TGTGCCAGCAGTTACGGGAGACTTGAGCAGTTCTTC.

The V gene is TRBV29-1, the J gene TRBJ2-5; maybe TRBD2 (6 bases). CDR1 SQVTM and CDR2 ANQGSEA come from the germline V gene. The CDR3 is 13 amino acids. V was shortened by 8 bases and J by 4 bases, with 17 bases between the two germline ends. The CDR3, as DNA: TGCAGCTACGACCGGGACTGGACAGAGACCCAGTACTTC. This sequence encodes CSYDRDWTETQYF.

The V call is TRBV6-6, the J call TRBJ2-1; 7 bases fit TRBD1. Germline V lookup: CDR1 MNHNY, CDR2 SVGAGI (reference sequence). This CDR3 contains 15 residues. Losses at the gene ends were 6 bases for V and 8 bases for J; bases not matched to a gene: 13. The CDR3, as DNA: TGTGCCAGCAGCCGACAGGGAAGGGTAGTCGATGAGCAGTTCTTC. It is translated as CASSRQGRVVDEQFF.

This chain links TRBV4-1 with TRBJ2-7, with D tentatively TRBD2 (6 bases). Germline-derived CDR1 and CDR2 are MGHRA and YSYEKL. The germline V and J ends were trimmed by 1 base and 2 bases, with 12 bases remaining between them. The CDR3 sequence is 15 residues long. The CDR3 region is CASSQVTGETYEQYF. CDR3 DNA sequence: TGCGCCAGCAGCCAAGTGACGGGAGAAACCTACGAGCAGTACTTC.

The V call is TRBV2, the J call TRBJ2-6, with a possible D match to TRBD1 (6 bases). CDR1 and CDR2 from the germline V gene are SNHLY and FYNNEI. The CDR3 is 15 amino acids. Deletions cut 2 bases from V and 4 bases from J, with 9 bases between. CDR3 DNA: TGTGCCAGCAGTGAACAGGGGTACGGGGCCAACGTCCTGACTTTC. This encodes CASSEQGYGANVLTF.

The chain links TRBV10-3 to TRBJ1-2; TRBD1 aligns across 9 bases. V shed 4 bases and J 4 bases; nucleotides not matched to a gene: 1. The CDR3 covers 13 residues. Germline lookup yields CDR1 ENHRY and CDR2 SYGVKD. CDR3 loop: CAISGDRVYGYTF. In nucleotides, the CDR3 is TGTGCCATCAGTGGGGACAGGGTCTATGGCTACACCTTC.

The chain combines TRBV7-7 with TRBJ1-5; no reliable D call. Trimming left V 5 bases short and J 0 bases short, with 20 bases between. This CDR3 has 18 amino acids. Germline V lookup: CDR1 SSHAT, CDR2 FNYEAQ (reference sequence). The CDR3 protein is CASSIPLGHLYSNQPQHF. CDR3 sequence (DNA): TGTGCCAGCAGCATCCCGTTAGGGCACTTATATAGCAATCAGCCCCAGCATTTT.

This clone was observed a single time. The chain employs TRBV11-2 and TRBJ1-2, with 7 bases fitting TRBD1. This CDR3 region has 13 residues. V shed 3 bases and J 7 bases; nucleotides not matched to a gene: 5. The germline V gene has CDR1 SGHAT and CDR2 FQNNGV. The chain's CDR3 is CASSFSGTAGYTF. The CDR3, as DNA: TGTGCCAGCAGCTTCTCGGGGACAGCTGGCTACACCTTC.

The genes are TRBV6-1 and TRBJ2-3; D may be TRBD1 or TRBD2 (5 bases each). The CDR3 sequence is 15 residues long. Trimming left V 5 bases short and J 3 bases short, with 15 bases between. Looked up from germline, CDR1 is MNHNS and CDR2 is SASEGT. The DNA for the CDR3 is TGTGCCAGCAGTTTGCTGGGACCCCAAACAGATACGCAGTATTTT. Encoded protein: CASSLLGPQTDTQYF.

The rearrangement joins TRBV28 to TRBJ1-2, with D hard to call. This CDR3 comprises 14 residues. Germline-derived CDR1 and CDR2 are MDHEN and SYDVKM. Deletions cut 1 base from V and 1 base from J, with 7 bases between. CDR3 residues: CASSLSASNYGYTF. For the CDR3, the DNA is TGTGCCAGCAGTTTATCTGCGAGTAACTATGGCTACACCTTC.

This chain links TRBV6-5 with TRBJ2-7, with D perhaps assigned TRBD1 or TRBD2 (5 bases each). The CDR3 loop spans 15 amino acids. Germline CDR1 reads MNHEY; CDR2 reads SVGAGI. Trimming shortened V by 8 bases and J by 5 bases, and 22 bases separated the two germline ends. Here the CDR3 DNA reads TGTGCCAGCCAACTCGAAAGGGGTGGGACCCACGAGCAGTACTTC. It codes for CASQLERGGTHEQYF.

The chain's CDR3 is CASSYVNADTQYF. The CDR3 DNA reads as TGTGCCAGCAGTTACGTGAACGCAGATACGCAGTATTTT. This rearrangement joins TRBV6-5 to TRBJ2-3; D remains unclear. Germline V gene lookup returns CDR1 MNHEY and CDR2 SVGAGI. V lost 2 bases to trimming and J lost 4 bases, with 7 bases between them. This CDR3 comprises 13 residues.

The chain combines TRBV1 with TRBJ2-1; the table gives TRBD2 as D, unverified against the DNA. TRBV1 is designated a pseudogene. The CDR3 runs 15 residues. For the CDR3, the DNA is TGCACCAGCAGGCGACTAGCGGGACAATACAATGAGCAGTTCTTC. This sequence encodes CTSRRLAGQYNEQFF.

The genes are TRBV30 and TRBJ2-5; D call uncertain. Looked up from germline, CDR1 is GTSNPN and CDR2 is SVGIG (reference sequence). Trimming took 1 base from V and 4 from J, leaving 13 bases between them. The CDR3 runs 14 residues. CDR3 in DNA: TGTGCCTGGAGTGCCCCGGGTCTTGGAGAGACCCAGTACTTC. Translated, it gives CAWSAPGLGETQYF.